Sequencing of this T cell receptor (beta chain) was carried out in a study of early T cells in non-severe SARS-CoV-2 infection. Study-wide results and limits: Matching with VDJdb favored anti-spike CD8 responses (missing private and CD4 specificities).

There are a few counts of this clonotype. No antigen is known for it. V gave up 3 bases and J gave up 5 bases; unmatched junction bases: 9. The germline gives CDR1 SNHLY, CDR2 FYNNEI. The length of the CDR3 is 18 residues. TCRdb analysed the 5' RACE reads with MiXCR anew, one entry per CDR3 protein. The data contain roughly 68,000 distinct CDR3 sequences, 4.9% of them singletons. Sequenced sample: whole blood. V is TRBV2 and J is TRBJ2-1; 14 nucleotides match TRBD2. This clonotype was obtained from an adult who was a healthcare worker with PCR-confirmed SARS-CoV-2 infection or an uninfected control (not recorded which). CDR3 nucleotide sequence: TGTGCCAGCAGTGAGAGGGGGACTAGCGGGAGAGGCGACAATGAGCAGTTCTTC. It encodes CASSERGTSGRGDNEQFF.